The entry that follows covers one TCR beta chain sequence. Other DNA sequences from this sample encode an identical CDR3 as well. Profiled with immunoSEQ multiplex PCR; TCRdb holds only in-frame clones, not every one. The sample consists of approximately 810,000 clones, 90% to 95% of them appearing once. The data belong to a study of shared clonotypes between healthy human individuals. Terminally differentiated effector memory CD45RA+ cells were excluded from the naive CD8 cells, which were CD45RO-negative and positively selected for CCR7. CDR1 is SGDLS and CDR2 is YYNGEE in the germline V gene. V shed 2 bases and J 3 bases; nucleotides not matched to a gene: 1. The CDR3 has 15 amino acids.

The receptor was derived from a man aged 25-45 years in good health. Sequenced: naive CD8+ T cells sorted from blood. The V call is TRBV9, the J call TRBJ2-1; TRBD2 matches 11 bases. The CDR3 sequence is CASSVSGRDYNEQFF. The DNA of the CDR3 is TGTGCCAGCAGCGTTAGCGGGAGGGACTACAATGAGCAGTTCTTC.